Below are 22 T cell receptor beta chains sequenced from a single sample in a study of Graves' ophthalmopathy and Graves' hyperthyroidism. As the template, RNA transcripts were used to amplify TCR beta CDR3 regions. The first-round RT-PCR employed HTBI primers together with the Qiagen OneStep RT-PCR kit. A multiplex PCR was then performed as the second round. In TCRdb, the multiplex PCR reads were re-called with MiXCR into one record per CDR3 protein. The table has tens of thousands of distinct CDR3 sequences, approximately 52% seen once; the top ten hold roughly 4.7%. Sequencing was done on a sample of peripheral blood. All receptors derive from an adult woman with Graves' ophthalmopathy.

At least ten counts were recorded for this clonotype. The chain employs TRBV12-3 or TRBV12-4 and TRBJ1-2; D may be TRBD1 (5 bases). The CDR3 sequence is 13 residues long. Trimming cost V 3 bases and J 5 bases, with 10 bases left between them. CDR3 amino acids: CASSFQGSYGYTF. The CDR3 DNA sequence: TGTGCCAGCAGTTTCCAGGGTTCTTATGGCTACACCTTC.

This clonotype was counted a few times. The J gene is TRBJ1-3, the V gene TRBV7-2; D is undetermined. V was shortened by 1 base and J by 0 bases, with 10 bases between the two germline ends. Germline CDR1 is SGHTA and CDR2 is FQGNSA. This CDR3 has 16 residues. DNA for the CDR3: TGTGCCAGCAGCTTAGGTACGGCGGACTCTGGAAACACCATATATTTT. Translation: CASSLGTADSGNTIYF.

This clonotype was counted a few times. For the CDR3, the DNA is TGCAGCGTTGCTGGGGGGGCTTGGGAAAAACTGTTTTTT. Amino acid sequence: CSVAGGAWEKLFF. The rearrangement uses TRBV29-1 and TRBJ1-4, with D perhaps matching TRBD1 (6 bases). V lost 4 bases to trimming and J lost 8 bases, with 14 bases between them. Germline V lookup: CDR1 SQVTM, CDR2 ANQGSEA. CDR3 size: 13 residues.

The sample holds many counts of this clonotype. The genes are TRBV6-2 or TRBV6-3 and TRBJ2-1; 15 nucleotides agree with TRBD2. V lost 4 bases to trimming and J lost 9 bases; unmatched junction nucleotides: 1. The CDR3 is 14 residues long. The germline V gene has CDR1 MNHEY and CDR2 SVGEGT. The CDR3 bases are TGTGCCAGCAGTTCGGGACTAGCGGGAGGTGAGCAGTTCTTC. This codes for CASSSGLAGGEQFF.

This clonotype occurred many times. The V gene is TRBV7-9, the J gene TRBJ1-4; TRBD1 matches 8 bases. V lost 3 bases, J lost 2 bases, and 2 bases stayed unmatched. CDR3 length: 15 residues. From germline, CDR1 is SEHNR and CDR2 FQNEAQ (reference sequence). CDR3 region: CASSFTGGTNEKLFF. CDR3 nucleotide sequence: TGTGCCAGCAGCTTCACAGGGGGGACTAATGAAAAACTGTTTTTT.

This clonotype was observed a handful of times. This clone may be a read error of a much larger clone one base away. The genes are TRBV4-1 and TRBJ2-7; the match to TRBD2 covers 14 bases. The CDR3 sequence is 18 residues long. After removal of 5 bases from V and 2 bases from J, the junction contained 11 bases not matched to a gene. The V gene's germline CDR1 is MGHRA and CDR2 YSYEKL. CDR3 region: CASSGTRTSGRSAYEQYF. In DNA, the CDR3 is TGCGCCAGCAGCGGCACCCGGACTAGCGGGAGGTCCGCCTACGAGCAGTACTTC.

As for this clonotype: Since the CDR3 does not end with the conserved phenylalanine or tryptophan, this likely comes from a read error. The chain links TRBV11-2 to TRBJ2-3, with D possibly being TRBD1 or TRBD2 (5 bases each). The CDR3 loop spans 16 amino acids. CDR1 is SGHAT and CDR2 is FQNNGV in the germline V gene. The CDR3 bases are TGCGCCAGCAGCCAAGATGATCCCTTCGGGGCAGGTACGCAGTATCTT. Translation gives CASSQDDPFGAGTQYL.

This chain's CDR3 is CASSKDGRTNEKLFF. CDR3 bases: TGTGCCAGCAGCAAGGACGGCAGGACTAATGAAAAACTGTTTTTT. V usage is TRBV5-5 and J usage is TRBJ1-4; D unresolved. The V and J ends lost 4 bases and 2 bases respectively, with 12 bases between them. Germline V gives CDR1 SGHKS, CDR2 YYEKEE (reference sequence). The CDR3 spans 15 residues.

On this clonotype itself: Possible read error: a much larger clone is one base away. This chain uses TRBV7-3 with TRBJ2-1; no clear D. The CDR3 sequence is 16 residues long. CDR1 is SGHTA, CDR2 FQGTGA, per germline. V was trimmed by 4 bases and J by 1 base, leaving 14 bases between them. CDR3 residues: CASSYPRWGSYNEQFF. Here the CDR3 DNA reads TGTGCCAGCAGCTACCCTCGGTGGGGATCCTACAATGAGCAGTTCTTC.

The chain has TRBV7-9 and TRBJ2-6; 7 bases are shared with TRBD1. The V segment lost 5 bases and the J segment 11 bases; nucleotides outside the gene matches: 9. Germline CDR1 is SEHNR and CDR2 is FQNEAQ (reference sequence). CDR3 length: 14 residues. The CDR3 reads CASSHEDRIYVLTF. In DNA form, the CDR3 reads TGTGCCAGCAGCCACGAGGACAGGATCTACGTCCTGACTTTC.

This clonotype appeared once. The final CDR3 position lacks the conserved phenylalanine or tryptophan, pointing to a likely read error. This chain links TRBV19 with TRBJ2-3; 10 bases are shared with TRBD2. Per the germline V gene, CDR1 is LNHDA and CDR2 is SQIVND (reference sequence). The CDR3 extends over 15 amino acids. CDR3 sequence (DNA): TGTGCCAGTAGTCCCCTAGCGGGAGTTAGAGATGCGCAGTATCTT. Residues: CASSPLAGVRDAQYL.

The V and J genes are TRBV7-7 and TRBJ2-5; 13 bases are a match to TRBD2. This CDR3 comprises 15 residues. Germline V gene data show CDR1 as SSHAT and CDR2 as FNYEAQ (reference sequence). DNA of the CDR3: TGTGCTCGTTCCGGACTAGCGGGAGACGGAGAGACCCAGTACTTC. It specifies CARSGLAGDGETQYF.

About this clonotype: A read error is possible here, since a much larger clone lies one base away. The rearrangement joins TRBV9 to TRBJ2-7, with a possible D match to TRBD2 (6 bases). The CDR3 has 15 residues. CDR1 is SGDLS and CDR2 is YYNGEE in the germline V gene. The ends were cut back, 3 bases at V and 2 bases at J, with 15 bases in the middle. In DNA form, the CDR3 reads TGTGCCAGCAGCGCCCCGGGACTCCCCCCCTACGAGCAGTACTTC. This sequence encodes CASSAPGLPPYEQYF.

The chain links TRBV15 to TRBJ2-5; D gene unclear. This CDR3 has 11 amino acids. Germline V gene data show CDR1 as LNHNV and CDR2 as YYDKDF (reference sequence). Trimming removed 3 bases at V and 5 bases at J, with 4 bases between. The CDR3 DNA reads TGTGCCACCAGCAGTCTCGAGACCCAGTACTTC. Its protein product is CATSSLETQYF.

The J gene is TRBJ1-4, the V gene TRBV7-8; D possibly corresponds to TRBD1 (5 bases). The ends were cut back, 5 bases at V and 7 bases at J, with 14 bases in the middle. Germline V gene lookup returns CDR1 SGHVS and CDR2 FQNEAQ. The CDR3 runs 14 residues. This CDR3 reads CASSQGVSSEKLFF. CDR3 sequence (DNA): TGTGCCAGCAGCCAAGGGGTGAGCTCTGAAAAACTGTTTTTT.

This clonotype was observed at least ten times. CDR3 sequence (DNA): TGTGCCAGCAGCTTAGGGCAGGGGGTTACTGAAGCTTTCTTT. This codes for CASSLGQGVTEAFF. The V call is TRBV7-9, the J call TRBJ1-1; TRBD1 aligns across 7 bases. Germline V CDR1 and CDR2: SEHNR, FQNEAQ (reference sequence). With 1 base clipped from V and 5 bases from J, the junction kept 4 bases outside the gene matches. This CDR3 is built from 14 residues.

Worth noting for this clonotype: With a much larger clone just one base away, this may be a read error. The CDR3 here is CASSQHVSGDGFTF. As DNA, the CDR3 is TGTGCCAGCAGCCAACACGTATCAGGGGACGGCTTCACCTTC. The V gene is TRBV4-2, the J gene TRBJ1-2, with a weak D call TRBD1 (6 bases). The V gene's germline CDR1 is LGHNA and CDR2 YNFKEQ. The length of the CDR3 is 14 residues.

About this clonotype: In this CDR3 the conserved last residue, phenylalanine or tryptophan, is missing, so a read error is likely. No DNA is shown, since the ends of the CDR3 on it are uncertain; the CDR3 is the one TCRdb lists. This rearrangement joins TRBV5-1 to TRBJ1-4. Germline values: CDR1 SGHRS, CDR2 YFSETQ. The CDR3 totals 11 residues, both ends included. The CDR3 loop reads CASKESNSANY.

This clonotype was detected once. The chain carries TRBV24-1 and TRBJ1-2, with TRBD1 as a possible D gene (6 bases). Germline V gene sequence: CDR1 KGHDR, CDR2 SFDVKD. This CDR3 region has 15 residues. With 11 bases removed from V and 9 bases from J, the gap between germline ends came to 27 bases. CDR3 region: CASSPQDGQSVRYTF. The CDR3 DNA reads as TGTGCCAGCTCACCACAGGATGGACAGAGCGTCCGCTACACCTTC.

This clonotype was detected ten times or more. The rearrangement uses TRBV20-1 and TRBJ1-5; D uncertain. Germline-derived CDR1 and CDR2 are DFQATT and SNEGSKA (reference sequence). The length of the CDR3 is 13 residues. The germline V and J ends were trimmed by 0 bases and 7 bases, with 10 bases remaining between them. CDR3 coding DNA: TGCAGTGCTAGAGAAGGAACAGACCAGCCCCAGCATTTT. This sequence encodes CSAREGTDQPQHF.

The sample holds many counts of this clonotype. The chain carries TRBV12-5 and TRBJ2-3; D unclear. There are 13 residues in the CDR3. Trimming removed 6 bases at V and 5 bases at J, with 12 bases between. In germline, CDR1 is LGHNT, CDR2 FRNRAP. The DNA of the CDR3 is TGTGCTAGTGGCGAAAACTCGGGAGATACGCAGTATTTT. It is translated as CASGENSGDTQYF.

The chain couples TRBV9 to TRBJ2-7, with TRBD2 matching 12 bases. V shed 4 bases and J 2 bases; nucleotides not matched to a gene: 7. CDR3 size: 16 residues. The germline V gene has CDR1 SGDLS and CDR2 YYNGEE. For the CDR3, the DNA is TGTGCCAGCAGCCCCCTGGGGACTAGCGGGCCCTACGAGCAGTACTTC. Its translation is CASSPLGTSGPYEQYF.